This T cell receptor (beta chain) was found in a study of blood T cell repertoires in COVID-19. Clones were read by immunoSEQ multiplex PCR, and TCRdb kept only the in-frame ones, dropping some. The repertoire holds a few hundred thousand clones, with approximately 84% as singletons. V was cut by 1 base and J by 0 bases, with 9 bases left in between. CDR1 SGHDN and CDR2 FVKESK come from the germline V gene. This CDR3 contains 15 residues. What was sequenced was PBMCs or T cells enriched from blood (not recorded which). The rearrangement uses TRBV14 and TRBJ2-5; a possible D gene is TRBD2 (5 bases). The clonotype originates from a woman aged 50 to 60 who had been exposed to COVID-19. This CDR3 is CASSQVRGNQETQYF. DNA for the CDR3: TGTGCCAGCAGCCAAGTCCGGGGTAACCAAGAGACCCAGTACTTC.